This is a list of T cell receptor beta chains from one sample in a study of cytotoxic CD8 clonotypes in ibrutinib-treated CLL. Here immunoSEQ multiplex PCR was the method, and the copy in TCRdb shows in-frame clones only, minus some. The sample lists around 27,000 clones; 57% were seen once. The sample was PBMCs, taken before ibrutinib treatment. All receptors come from a human donor with chronic lymphocytic leukemia. CDR3s include the opening cysteine and the closing phenylalanine or tryptophan. The D gene is left open where the match is weak. A row's size may be missing; if present it is once, few, many or a size class.

CDR3 length: 14; V gene: TRBV7-2; J gene: TRBJ2-3; D gene: -; clone size: -; CDR3 protein: CASSFAGISDTQYF; CDR3 DNA: TGTGCCAGCAGCTTTGCGGGAATCTCAGATACGCAGTATTTT
CDR3 length: 15; V gene: TRBV7-8; J gene: TRBJ1-6; D gene: -; clone size: medium-sized; CDR3 protein: CASSSRGRNNSPLHF; CDR3 DNA: TGTGCCAGCAGCTCCAGGGGCCGAAATAATTCACCCCTCCACTTT
CDR3 length: 14; V gene: TRBV10-3; J gene: TRBJ1-2; D gene: -; clone size: -; CDR3 protein: CAISGPQGSYGYTF; CDR3 DNA: TGTGCCATCAGCGGCCCGCAGGGAAGCTATGGCTACACCTTC
CDR3 length: 16; V gene: TRBV5-1; J gene: TRBJ2-2; D gene: TRBD2; clone size: -; CDR3 protein: CASSLLLAGDTGELFF; CDR3 DNA: TGCGCCAGCAGCTTGCTGTTAGCGGGGGACACCGGGGAGCTGTTTTTT
CDR3 length: 16; V gene: TRBV7-2; J gene: TRBJ2-2; D gene: TRBD1; clone size: -; CDR3 protein: CASSLVHQGATGELFF; CDR3 DNA: TGTGCCAGCAGCTTAGTCCACCAGGGGGCTACCGGGGAGCTGTTTTTT
CDR3 length: 13; V gene: TRBV11-2; J gene: TRBJ1-2; D gene: -; clone size: few; CDR3 protein: CASSPQGNYGYTF; CDR3 DNA: TGTGCCAGCAGCCCCCAGGGTAACTATGGCTACACCTTC
CDR3 length: 17; V gene: TRBV4-1; J gene: TRBJ2-5; D gene: TRBD2; clone size: -; CDR3 protein: CASSQDGTSGGAWTQYF; CDR3 DNA: TGCGCCAGCAGCCAAGATGGAACTAGCGGGGGGGCATGGACCCAGTACTTC
CDR3 length: 14; V gene: TRBV11-3; J gene: TRBJ1-1; D gene: TRBD1; clone size: -; CDR3 protein: CASSPGQGDTEAFF; CDR3 DNA: TGTGCCAGCAGCCCCGGACAGGGGGACACTGAAGCTTTCTTT
CDR3 length: 12; V gene: TRBV6-5; J gene: TRBJ1-2; D gene: -; clone size: few; CDR3 protein: CASSYGLYGYTF; CDR3 DNA: TGTGCCAGCAGTTACGGACTCTATGGCTACACCTTC
CDR3 length: 13; V gene: TRBV7-8; J gene: TRBJ1-2; D gene: -; clone size: -; CDR3 protein: CASSSTGGTGYTF; CDR3 DNA: TGTGCCAGCAGCTCTACTGGGGGGACTGGCTACACCTTC
CDR3 length: 17; V gene: TRBV7-2; J gene: TRBJ1-4; D gene: TRBD1; clone size: -; CDR3 protein: CASSLVGGQASNEKLFF; CDR3 DNA: TGTGCCAGCAGCTTAGTAGGCGGACAGGCGTCTAATGAAAAACTGTTTTTT
CDR3 length: 14; V gene: TRBV18; J gene: TRBJ2-7; D gene: TRBD2; clone size: -; CDR3 protein: CASSPSGSNYEQYF; CDR3 DNA: TGTGCCAGCTCACCAAGCGGGAGTAACTACGAGCAGTACTTC
CDR3 length: 16; V gene: TRBV27; J gene: TRBJ2-2; D gene: -; clone size: -; CDR3 protein: CASSSMGFSGTGELFF; CDR3 DNA: TGTGCCAGCAGTTCCATGGGGTTTTCGGGCACCGGGGAGCTGTTTTTT
CDR3 length: 12; V gene: TRBV11-3; J gene: TRBJ2-1; D gene: -; clone size: -; CDR3 protein: CASSRGYNEQFF; CDR3 DNA: TGTGCCAGCAGCCGGGGGTACAATGAGCAGTTCTTC
CDR3 length: 17; V gene: TRBV11-2; J gene: TRBJ2-1; D gene: TRBD1; clone size: few; CDR3 protein: CASSLDWGQGSYNEQFF; CDR3 DNA: TGTGCCAGCAGCTTAGATTGGGGACAGGGCTCCTACAATGAGCAGTTCTTC
CDR3 length: 13; V gene: TRBV5-6; J gene: TRBJ2-1; D gene: -; clone size: -; CDR3 protein: CASRHRPYNEQFF; CDR3 DNA: TGTGCCAGCAGGCACAGGCCCTACAATGAGCAGTTCTTC
CDR3 length: 12; V gene: TRBV5-1; J gene: TRBJ1-2; D gene: -; clone size: few; CDR3 protein: CASSPSVGGYTF; CDR3 DNA: TGCGCCAGCAGCCCCTCCGTTGGGGGCTACACCTTC
CDR3 length: 14; V gene: TRBV28; J gene: TRBJ2-3; D gene: -; clone size: -; CDR3 protein: CASSLNQQGHTQYF; CDR3 DNA: TGTGCCAGCAGTCTAAACCAACAGGGACATACGCAGTATTTT
CDR3 length: 16; V gene: TRBV10-3; J gene: TRBJ2-5; D gene: TRBD2; clone size: -; CDR3 protein: CAISPRGAGVQETQYF; CDR3 DNA: TGTGCCATCAGCCCCAGAGGAGCGGGGGTTCAAGAGACCCAGTACTTC
CDR3 length: 14; V gene: TRBV6-1; J gene: TRBJ2-3; D gene: -; clone size: once; CDR3 protein: CASSVKAPGYTQYF; CDR3 DNA: TGTGCCAGCAGTGTAAAGGCCCCCGGGTATACGCAGTATTTT
CDR3 length: 12; V gene: TRBV5-1; J gene: TRBJ2-1; D gene: -; clone size: -; CDR3 protein: CASSSVGNEQFF; CDR3 DNA: TGCGCCAGCAGCTCCGTCGGCAATGAGCAGTTCTTC
CDR3 length: 13; V gene: TRBV29-1; J gene: TRBJ2-7; D gene: -; clone size: -; CDR3 protein: CSVEEKDSYEQYF; CDR3 DNA: TGCAGCGTTGAAGAGAAAGACAGCTACGAGCAGTACTTC
CDR3 length: 14; V gene: TRBV27; J gene: TRBJ2-3; D gene: -; clone size: -; CDR3 protein: CASSLRQSTDTQYF; CDR3 DNA: TGTGCCAGCAGTTTAAGACAGAGCACAGATACGCAGTATTTT
CDR3 length: 15; V gene: TRBV7-2; J gene: TRBJ2-2; D gene: -; clone size: -; CDR3 protein: CASSLENRAVGELFF; CDR3 DNA: TGTGCCAGCAGCTTAGAAAACAGGGCAGTCGGGGAGCTGTTTTTT
CDR3 length: 17; V gene: TRBV18; J gene: TRBJ2-3; D gene: -; clone size: -; CDR3 protein: CASSARVAGVGTDTQYF; CDR3 DNA: TGTGCCAGCTCAGCCAGGGTTGCTGGCGTAGGCACAGATACGCAGTATTTT
CDR3 length: 15; V gene: TRBV7-6; J gene: TRBJ2-2; D gene: -; clone size: medium-sized; CDR3 protein: CASSPRSKNTGELFF; CDR3 DNA: TGTGCCAGCAGCCCCCGGTCGAAGAACACCGGGGAGCTGTTTTTT
CDR3 length: 14; V gene: TRBV5-1; J gene: TRBJ1-1; D gene: -; clone size: -; CDR3 protein: CASSPRVGNTEAFF; CDR3 DNA: TGCGCCAGCAGCCCTCGAGTAGGGAACACTGAAGCTTTCTTT
CDR3 length: 16; V gene: TRBV7-8; J gene: TRBJ1-2; D gene: -; clone size: few; CDR3 protein: CASSTWTDVTNYGYTF; CDR3 DNA: TGTGCCAGCAGCACTTGGACAGACGTGACTAACTATGGCTACACCTTC
CDR3 length: 17; V gene: TRBV18; J gene: TRBJ2-2; D gene: -; clone size: -; CDR3 protein: CASSPPFKGGDTGELFF; CDR3 DNA: TGTGCCAGCTCACCACCCTTCAAAGGGGGAGACACCGGGGAGCTGTTTTTT
CDR3 length: 15; V gene: TRBV6-5; J gene: TRBJ1-2; D gene: -; clone size: -; CDR3 protein: CASSTLTDLRGGYTF; CDR3 DNA: TGTGCCAGCAGTACCCTTACGGATTTGCGCGGGGGCTACACCTTC
CDR3 length: 14; V gene: TRBV6-1; J gene: TRBJ1-1; D gene: -; clone size: -; CDR3 protein: CASRRGAGGTEAFF; CDR3 DNA: TGTGCCAGCAGGAGAGGGGCCGGGGGGACTGAAGCTTTCTTT
CDR3 length: 14; V gene: TRBV19; J gene: TRBJ1-1; D gene: TRBD1; clone size: -; CDR3 protein: CASSRQGSNTEAFF; CDR3 DNA: TGTGCCAGTAGTAGACAGGGCTCGAACACTGAAGCTTTCTTT
CDR3 length: 14; V gene: TRBV2; J gene: TRBJ1-2; D gene: -; clone size: -; CDR3 protein: CASSPRTAIGGYTF; CDR3 DNA: TGTGCCAGCAGTCCCCGGACGGCTATAGGTGGCTACACCTTC
CDR3 length: 16; V gene: TRBV21-1; J gene: TRBJ2-1; D gene: -; clone size: -; CDR3 protein: CASSKAVAGGSNEQFF; CDR3 DNA: -
CDR3 length: 13; V gene: TRBV6-6; J gene: TRBJ2-2; D gene: -; clone size: many; CDR3 protein: CASSPDGPGELFF; CDR3 DNA: TGTGCCAGCAGTCCCGACGGGCCCGGGGAGCTGTTTTTT
CDR3 length: 13; V gene: TRBV5-1; J gene: TRBJ1-1; D gene: TRBD1; clone size: -; CDR3 protein: CASSWTGGAEAFF; CDR3 DNA: TGCGCCAGCAGCTGGACAGGAGGGGCTGAAGCTTTCTTT
CDR3 length: 16; V gene: TRBV28; J gene: TRBJ2-7; D gene: TRBD2; clone size: -; CDR3 protein: CASSFRTSGSLYEQYF; CDR3 DNA: TGTGCCAGCAGTTTTCGGACTAGCGGGAGTCTCTACGAGCAGTACTTC
CDR3 length: 15; V gene: TRBV4-2; J gene: TRBJ2-1; D gene: -; clone size: -; CDR3 protein: CASSQDSPSASEQFF; CDR3 DNA: TGTGCCAGCAGCCAAGATAGTCCCAGCGCGAGTGAGCAGTTCTTC
CDR3 length: 15; V gene: TRBV7-9; J gene: TRBJ2-1; D gene: TRBD1; clone size: few; CDR3 protein: CASSPDRGRPNEQFF; CDR3 DNA: TGTGCCAGCAGCCCGGACAGGGGGCGTCCCAATGAGCAGTTCTTC
CDR3 length: 15; V gene: TRBV6-6; J gene: TRBJ1-1; D gene: -; clone size: few; CDR3 protein: CASSYAAGAVTEAFF; CDR3 DNA: TGTGCCAGCAGTTATGCAGCAGGGGCAGTCACTGAAGCTTTCTTT
CDR3 length: 15; V gene: TRBV5-1; J gene: TRBJ1-2; D gene: TRBD1; clone size: -; CDR3 protein: CASSREGTANYGYTF; CDR3 DNA: TGCGCCAGCAGCCGAGAAGGGACAGCTAACTATGGCTACACCTTC